This T cell receptor (beta chain) emerged from a study of post-analysis software for immune sequencing data. Study outcomes and limitations: The study found TRBV5-6, TRBV5-1 and TRBV20-1 among five or six TRBV segments more frequent in patients than controls. Multiple sclerosis patients had significantly lower normalized Chao1 diversity than controls.

Concerning this clonotype itself: Antigen unknown.

CDR1 DFQATT and CDR2 SNEGSKA come from the germline V gene (reference sequence). The CDR3 length is 13 residues. The V gene lost 0 bases and the J gene lost 2 bases, with 8 bases spanning the gap. Unique molecular identifiers were present in the TCR beta cDNA libraries. There were 1 to 10 million T cells, and approximately 480,000 cDNA molecules came from them. TCRdb re-called the PCR reads through MiXCR, storing one row per CDR3 protein. The sample holds fewer than 700,000 distinct CDR3 sequences, about 40% seen once. This sequence originates from a girl under 18 with multiple sclerosis. Sequencing used blood. The chain couples TRBV20-1 to TRBJ2-7; perhaps TRBD2 as D (5 bases). In DNA, the CDR3 is TGCAGTGCTAGAGAGAGCGGAACCTACGAGCAGTACTTC. This gives the protein CSARESGTYEQYF.